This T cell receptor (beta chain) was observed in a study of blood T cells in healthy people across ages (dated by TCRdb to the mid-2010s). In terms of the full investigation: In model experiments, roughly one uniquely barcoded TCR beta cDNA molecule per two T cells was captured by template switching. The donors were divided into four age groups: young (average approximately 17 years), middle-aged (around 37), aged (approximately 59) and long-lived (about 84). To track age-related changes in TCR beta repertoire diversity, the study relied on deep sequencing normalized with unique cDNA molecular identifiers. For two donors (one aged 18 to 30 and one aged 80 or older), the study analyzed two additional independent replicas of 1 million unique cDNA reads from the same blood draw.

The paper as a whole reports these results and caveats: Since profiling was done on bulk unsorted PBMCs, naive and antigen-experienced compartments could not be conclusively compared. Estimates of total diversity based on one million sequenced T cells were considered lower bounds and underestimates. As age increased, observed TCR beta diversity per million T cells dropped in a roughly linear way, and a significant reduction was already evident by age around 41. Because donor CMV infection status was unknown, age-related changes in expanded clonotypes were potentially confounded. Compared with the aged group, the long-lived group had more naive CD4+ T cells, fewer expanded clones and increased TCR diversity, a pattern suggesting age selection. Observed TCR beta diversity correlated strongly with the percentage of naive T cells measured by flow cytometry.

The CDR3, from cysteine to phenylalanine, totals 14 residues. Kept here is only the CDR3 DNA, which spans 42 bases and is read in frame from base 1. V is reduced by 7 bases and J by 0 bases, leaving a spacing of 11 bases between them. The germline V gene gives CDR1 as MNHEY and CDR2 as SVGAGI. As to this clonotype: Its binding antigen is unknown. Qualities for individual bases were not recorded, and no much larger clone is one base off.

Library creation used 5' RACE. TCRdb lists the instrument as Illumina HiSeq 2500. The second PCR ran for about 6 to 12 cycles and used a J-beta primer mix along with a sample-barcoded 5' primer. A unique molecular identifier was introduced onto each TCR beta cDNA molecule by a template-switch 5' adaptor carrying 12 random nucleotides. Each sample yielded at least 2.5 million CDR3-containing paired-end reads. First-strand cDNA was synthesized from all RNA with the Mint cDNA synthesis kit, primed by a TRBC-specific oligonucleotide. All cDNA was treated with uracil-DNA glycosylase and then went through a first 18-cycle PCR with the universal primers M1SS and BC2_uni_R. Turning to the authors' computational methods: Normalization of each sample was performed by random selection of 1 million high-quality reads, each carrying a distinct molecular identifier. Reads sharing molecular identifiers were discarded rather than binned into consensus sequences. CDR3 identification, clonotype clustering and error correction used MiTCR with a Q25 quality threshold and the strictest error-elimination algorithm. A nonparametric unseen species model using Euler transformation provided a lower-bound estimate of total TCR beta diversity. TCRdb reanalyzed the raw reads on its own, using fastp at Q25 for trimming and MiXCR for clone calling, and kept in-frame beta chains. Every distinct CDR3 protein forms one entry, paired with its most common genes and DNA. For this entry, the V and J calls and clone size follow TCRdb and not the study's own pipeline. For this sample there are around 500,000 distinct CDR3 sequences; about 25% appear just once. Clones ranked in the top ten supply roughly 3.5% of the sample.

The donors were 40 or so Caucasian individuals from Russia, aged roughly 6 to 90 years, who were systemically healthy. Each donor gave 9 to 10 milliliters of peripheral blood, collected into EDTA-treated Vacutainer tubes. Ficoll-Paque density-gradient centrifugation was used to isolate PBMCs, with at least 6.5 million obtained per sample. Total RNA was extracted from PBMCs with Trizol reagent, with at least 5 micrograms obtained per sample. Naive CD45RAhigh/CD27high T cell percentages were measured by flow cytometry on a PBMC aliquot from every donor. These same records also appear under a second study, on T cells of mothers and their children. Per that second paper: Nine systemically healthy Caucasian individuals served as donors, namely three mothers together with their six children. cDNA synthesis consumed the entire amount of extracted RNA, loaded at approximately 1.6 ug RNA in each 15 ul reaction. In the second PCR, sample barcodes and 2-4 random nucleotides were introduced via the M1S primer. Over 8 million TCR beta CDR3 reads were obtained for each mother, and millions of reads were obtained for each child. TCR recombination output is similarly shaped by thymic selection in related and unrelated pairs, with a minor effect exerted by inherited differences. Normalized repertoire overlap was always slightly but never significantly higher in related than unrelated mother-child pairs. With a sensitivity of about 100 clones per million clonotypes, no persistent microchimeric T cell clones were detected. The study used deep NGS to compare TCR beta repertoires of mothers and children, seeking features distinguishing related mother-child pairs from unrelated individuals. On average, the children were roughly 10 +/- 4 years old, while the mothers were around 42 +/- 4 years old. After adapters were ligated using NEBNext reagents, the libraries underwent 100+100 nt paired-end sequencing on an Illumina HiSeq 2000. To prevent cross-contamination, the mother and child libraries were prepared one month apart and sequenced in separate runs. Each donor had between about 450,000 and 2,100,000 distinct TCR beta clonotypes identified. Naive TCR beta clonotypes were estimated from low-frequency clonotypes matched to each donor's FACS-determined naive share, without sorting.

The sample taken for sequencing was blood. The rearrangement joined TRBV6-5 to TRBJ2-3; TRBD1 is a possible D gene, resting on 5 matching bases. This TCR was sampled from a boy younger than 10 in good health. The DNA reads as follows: TGTGCCAGCATTGGGGCAGCTAGCACAGATACGCAGTATTTT. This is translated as CASIGAASTDTQYF.